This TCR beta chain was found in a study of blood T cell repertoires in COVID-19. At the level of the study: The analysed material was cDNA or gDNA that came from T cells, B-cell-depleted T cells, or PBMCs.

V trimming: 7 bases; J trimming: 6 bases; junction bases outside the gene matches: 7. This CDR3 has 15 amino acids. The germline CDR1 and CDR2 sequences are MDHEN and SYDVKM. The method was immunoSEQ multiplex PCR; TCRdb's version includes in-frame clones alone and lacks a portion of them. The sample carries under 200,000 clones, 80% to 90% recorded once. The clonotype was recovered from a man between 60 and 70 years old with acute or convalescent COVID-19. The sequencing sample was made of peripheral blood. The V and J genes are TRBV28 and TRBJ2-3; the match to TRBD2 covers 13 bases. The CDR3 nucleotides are TGTGCCAGCAACTTCCGGACTAGCGGGAGTGATACGCAGTATTTT. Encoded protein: CASNFRTSGSDTQYF.